The sequence of this T cell receptor (beta chain) was determined in a study of blood T cell repertoires in COVID-19 (dated by TCRdb to 2019 to 2021). For context, the study as a whole: Collaborator samples came from the United States, Italy and Spain and covered acute and convalescent phases of COVID-19. The material from the prospective study consisted of cDNA or gDNA derived from T cells, B-cell-depleted T cells, or PBMCs. Deeply sampled blood TCRbeta repertoires from subjects exposed to, actively infected with, or recovered from COVID-19 were included in the dataset. The repertoires were made available in a free public database intended to serve as a resource for research on the immune response to SARS-CoV-2. Samples came from the ongoing ImmuneRACE study (first 160 participants) plus 1,254 subjects from 6 global collaborators. A de-identified subject ID, COVID-19 status, age in years and sex were almost always included in the sample metadata. HLA class I and class II types, where available, came from metadata supplied by the sample provider rather than from assay-based typing.

What the study reported, not specific to this receptor: The quantity of clinical and demographic metadata differed by source and by participant and was supplied without curation.

In Seattle, one collaborating source enrolled patients while the infection was active and tracked those patients longitudinally over the course of disease. The collaborating institutions used their own protocols to collect whole blood in K2EDTA tubes. Collaborator samples were shipped for TCRbeta analysis as frozen whole blood, isolated PBMCs, or DNA extracted from either sample type. A distance of 10 bases separates the germline ends of V and J, which lose 0 bases and 5 bases respectively. CDR1 and CDR2 are drawn from the germline V gene: SGHTA, FQGNSA. From its cysteine to its phenylalanine, the CDR3 spans 14 amino acids. Only the CDR3 part of the read is kept: 42 bases, read in frame from the first base. On this clone: Its antigen specificity is not known. It has no much larger one-base neighbor in the sample; base qualities were not kept.

TCRbeta CDR3 regions were amplified from genomic DNA using the immunoSEQ Assay, a bias-controlled multiplex PCR. On the study's bioinformatics: Within the assay, amplification of reference gene primers was used to estimate how many nucleated cells each sample contained. Sequence reads were collapsed and filtered to measure the absolute abundance of every unique TCRbeta CDR3 rearrangement. For each sample, productive Simpson clonality was calculated by taking the square root of Simpson's diversity index across productive rearrangements. In its TCRdb copy, this immuneACCESS table keeps in-frame sequences only and misses some clones. Where compared with another copy, unresolved V genes explain less than half of these, and the others have no known cause. V, J and clone size reflect that table, while D and trimming were determined from the DNA. In this sample the table shows 200,000 to 250,000 clones, under 90% of which occur a single time. Under 14% of the sample belongs to the ten largest clones.

The clonotype was recovered from a man aged 50-59 years with COVID-19, enrolled during active disease. Sample: peripheral blood. Recombination connected TRBV7-2 to TRBJ1-2; a weak D assignment points to TRBD1 (6 bases agree). The bases are TGTGCCAGCAGCTTAGCCGCAGGGGATTATGGCTACACCTTC. Its product reads: CASSLAAGDYGYTF.